The next 25 T cell receptor beta chains were all read from a single sample in a study. From the 5' RACE reads, TCRdb called clonotypes with MiXCR, one entry per CDR3 protein. The data show around 50,000 distinct CDR3 sequences, about 28% seen once. Input material: tumor-infiltrating memory CD4+ T cells sorted from the breast tumor. Regarding subset: memory CD4+ T cells, CD4+CD45RO+CD25-. These receptors were obtained from a female donor with breast cancer.

This clonotype was picked up a small number of times. The V and J genes are TRBV7-9 and TRBJ2-5; D ambiguous. The CDR3 is made up of 14 amino acids. With 5 bases removed from V and 1 base from J, the gap between germline ends came to 11 bases. Germline V CDR1 and CDR2: SEHNR, FQNEAQ (reference sequence). CDR3 sequence (DNA): TGTGCCAGCAGCCCTGGACGGATCCAAGAGACCCAGTACTTC. Amino acids: CASSPGRIQETQYF.

The chain employs TRBV29-1 and TRBJ1-1; 9 bases are shared with TRBD1. Per germline, CDR1 SQVTM and CDR2 ANQGSEA. The length of the CDR3 is 15 residues. V lost 6 bases to trimming and J lost 4 bases; unmatched junction nucleotides: 12. This CDR3 reads CSVVDRGGAGTEAFF. Here the CDR3 DNA reads TGCAGCGTAGTGGACAGGGGAGGCGCCGGCACTGAAGCTTTCTTT.

The chain combines TRBV5-1 with TRBJ1-6; no clear D gene. This CDR3 region has 16 residues. The germline gives CDR1 SGHRS, CDR2 YFSETQ. Deletions cut 0 bases from V and 7 bases from J, with 14 bases between. The CDR3 protein is CASSLGELGVNSPLHF. The CDR3 DNA reads TGCGCCAGCAGCTTGGGGGAATTGGGAGTCAATTCACCCCTCCACTTT.

This clonotype has a handful of counts. V usage is TRBV29-1 and J usage is TRBJ2-5; the D call may be TRBD1 or TRBD2 (5 bases each). V lost 6 bases to trimming and J lost 5 bases, with 10 bases between them. The CDR3 spans 11 residues. Looked up from germline, CDR1 is SQVTM and CDR2 is ANQGSEA. CDR3 coding DNA: TGCAGCGTAGCTGAGGGGGAGACCCAGTACTTC. Encoded protein: CSVAEGETQYF.

This rearrangement joins TRBV28 to TRBJ1-5; 7 nucleotides match TRBD1. Germline CDR1 and CDR2: MDHEN and SYDVKM. CDR3 length: 15 residues. V gave up 5 bases and J gave up 5 bases; unmatched junction bases: 9. As DNA, the CDR3 is TGTGCCAGCAGTCCTAACAGGGGTGACGATCAGCCCCAGCATTTT. Translated, it gives CASSPNRGDDQPQHF.

The V and J genes are TRBV9 and TRBJ2-5, with 13 bases that match TRBD2. The CDR3 loop spans 16 amino acids. CDR1 is SGDLS and CDR2 is YYNGEE in the germline V gene. The ends lost 2 bases at V and 5 bases at J; junction bases unmatched: 6. CDR3 protein: CASSVDGLAGVETQYF. The CDR3, as DNA: TGTGCCAGCAGCGTGGATGGACTAGCGGGAGTTGAGACCCAGTACTTC.

The table lists this clonotype with a few counts. V and J are TRBV2 and TRBJ1-6, with unresolved D. The CDR3 runs to 13 residues. CDR1 SNHLY and CDR2 FYNNEI come from the germline V gene. Trimming took 6 bases from V and 4 from J, leaving 7 bases between them. In nucleotides, the CDR3 is TGTGCCAGCAGGATCGATTATAATTCACCCCTCCACTTT. It specifies CASRIDYNSPLHF.

This clonotype was counted between two and nine times. The junction departs from the called germline gene at one end, perhaps through a read error. V gene TRBV9 combines with J gene TRBJ1-4; D is unclear. From germline, CDR1 is SGDLS and CDR2 YYNGEE. The CDR3 extends over 12 amino acids. CDR3 loop: CASPHGSCPPIF. CDR3 coding DNA: TGTGCCAGCCCCCATGGTAGTTGTCCACCAATATTT.

This clonotype occurred a few times. The chain carries TRBV20-1 and TRBJ2-2; 7 nucleotides line up with TRBD1. The CDR3 spans 15 residues. CDR1 is DFQATT, CDR2 SNEGSKA, per germline (reference sequence). V gave up 6 bases and J gave up 6 bases; unmatched junction bases: 13. The CDR3 region has the DNA TGCAGTGCCACTGAGGGGGCAGGGGAATCCGGGGAGCTGTTTTTT. Residues: CSATEGAGESGELFF.

This clonotype was seen more than once but under ten times. This rearrangement joins TRBV28 to TRBJ2-6; D possibly corresponds to TRBD1 (6 bases). The V and J ends lost 5 bases and 2 bases respectively, with 13 bases between them. This CDR3 is built from 16 residues. Germline V gene lookup returns CDR1 MDHEN and CDR2 SYDVKM. This chain's CDR3 is CASSRTAAPGANVLTF. The CDR3 DNA reads TGTGCCAGCAGTAGGACAGCCGCCCCTGGGGCCAACGTCCTGACTTTC.

This clonotype appeared a few times. This chain uses TRBV18 with TRBJ1-6; D is uncertain. The V gene lost 3 bases and the J gene lost 11 bases, with 17 bases spanning the gap. This CDR3 contains 15 residues. CDR1 is KGHSH and CDR2 is LQKENI in the germline V gene. Here the CDR3 DNA reads TGTGCCAGCTCACCTAACCCCCCGCCCAAGACACCCCTCCACTTT. The encoded protein is CASSPNPPPKTPLHF.

CDR3 sequence reads: CASSLAGTRVYEQYF. In DNA form, the CDR3 reads TGCGCCAGCAGCTTGGCAGGGACTAGAGTCTACGAGCAGTACTTC. The chain links TRBV5-1 to TRBJ2-7; 8 nucleotides agree with TRBD2. Trimming cost V 0 bases and J 3 bases; bases outside gene matches: 5. The germline gives CDR1 SGHRS, CDR2 YFSETQ. The CDR3 length is 15 residues.

The chain couples TRBV5-4 to TRBJ2-3, with 8 bases fitting TRBD2. Germline CDR1 reads SGHNT; CDR2 reads YYREEE (reference sequence). Unmatched junction bases numbered 8, after V lost 4 bases and J lost 4 bases. The CDR3 length is 15 residues. CDR3: CASSPGTRSPDTQYF. CDR3 nucleotides: TGTGCCAGCAGCCCCGGGACTAGGTCCCCAGATACGCAGTATTTT.

This clonotype was counted at least ten times. This chain joins TRBV29-1 and TRBJ1-1; D ambiguous. The CDR3 extends over 12 amino acids. V was shortened by 7 bases and J by 0 bases, with 9 bases between the two germline ends. The V gene's germline CDR1 is SQVTM and CDR2 ANQGSEA. In DNA, the CDR3 is TGCAGCGCCTATACTTTGAACACTGAAGCTTTCTTT. Amino acids: CSAYTLNTEAFF.

This chain links TRBV12-3 or TRBV12-4 with TRBJ2-1; TRBD2 aligns across 11 bases. V lost 5 bases and J lost 6; bases outside the gene matches: 3. CDR3 length: 14 amino acids. CDR3 amino acids: CASSTLAGVNEQFF. The CDR3, as DNA: TGTGCCAGCAGTACACTAGCGGGGGTCAATGAGCAGTTCTTC.

In regard to this clonotype: A much larger clone lies a single base off, so this may be a read error. The chain has TRBV12-3 or TRBV12-4 and TRBJ2-1; D may be TRBD1 (5 bases). Trimming pared 6 bases from V and 2 bases from J, leaving 11 bases between. CDR3 length: 14 residues. The CDR3 loop reads CASRSRVPYNEQFF. In DNA, the CDR3 is TGTGCCAGCAGGAGCAGGGTCCCCTACAATGAGCAGTTCTTC.

The V call is TRBV20-1, the J call TRBJ2-1, with 8 bases lining up with TRBD2. This CDR3 comprises 14 residues. Unmatched junction bases numbered 13, after V lost 6 bases and J lost 9 bases. Germline CDR1 and CDR2: DFQATT and SNEGSKA (reference sequence). CDR3 loop: CSAEIAGPAGEQFF. DNA for the CDR3: TGCAGTGCCGAAATAGCGGGGCCGGCGGGTGAGCAGTTCTTC.

The J gene is TRBJ1-5, the V gene TRBV6-5; D gene unclear. Germline values: CDR1 MNHEY, CDR2 SVGAGI. V was cut by 8 bases and J by 0 bases, with 14 bases left in between. The CDR3 runs 15 residues. This CDR3 is CASRGGPYSNQPQHF. The CDR3 DNA is TGTGCCAGCCGGGGTGGCCCTTATAGCAATCAGCCCCAGCATTTT.

This sequence joins TRBV7-9 and TRBJ1-2, with 7 bases that match TRBD1. The trim removed 1 base at V and 8 bases at J, leaving 4 bases unmatched. The CDR3 is made up of 13 amino acids. The germline CDR1 and CDR2 sequences are SEHNR and FQNEAQ (reference sequence). CDR3: CASSLETGSGYTF. For the CDR3, the DNA is TGTGCCAGCAGCTTAGAGACAGGGTCGGGCTACACCTTC.

This clonotype turned up a few times. V and J are TRBV7-9 and TRBJ2-7; D might be TRBD1 or TRBD2, each matching 5 bases. The length of the CDR3 is 15 residues. The V gene's germline CDR1 is SEHNR and CDR2 FQNEAQ (reference sequence). Trimming took off 5 bases at V and 2 bases at J, with 16 bases between the two ends. The DNA for the CDR3 is TGTGCCAGCAGCCCGACGGGGACGACTGCCTACGAGCAGTACTTC. It encodes CASSPTGTTAYEQYF.

This clonotype was observed a handful of times. This chain connects TRBV29-1 to TRBJ2-5; possibly TRBD2 for D (6 bases). Germline V gene lookup returns CDR1 SQVTM and CDR2 ANQGSEA. Trimming removed 2 bases at V and 5 bases at J, with 9 bases between. The CDR3 has 12 amino acids. Here the CDR3 DNA reads TGCAGCGTTGAATCTAGCGCGGAGACCCAGTACTTC. Its translation: CSVESSAETQYF.

In its sample, this clonotype was seen a few times. One end of the junction fails to match germline, which may point to a read error. This chain uses TRBV10-3 with TRBJ2-1; the D is unclear. There are 13 residues in the CDR3. Looked up from germline, CDR1 is ENHRY and CDR2 is SYGVKD. In DNA, the CDR3 is TGCGCCATCAGTGAGTCGGAAACACAAGAGCAGTTCTTC. Translated: CAISESETQEQFF.

The sample holds many counts of this clonotype. The rearrangement links TRBV7-9 to TRBJ2-7, with TRBD1 as a possible D gene (6 bases). Germline V gene data show CDR1 as SEHNR and CDR2 as FQNEAQ (reference sequence). The CDR3 sequence is 14 residues long. V gave up 2 bases and J gave up 5 bases, with 13 bases separating them. The CDR3 loop reads CASSLTGSANEQYF. The CDR3 DNA sequence: TGTGCCAGCAGCTTAACAGGGTCAGCTAACGAGCAGTACTTC.

The chain links TRBV5-1 to TRBJ2-1; 8 bases line up with TRBD2. After removal of 3 bases from V and 7 bases from J, the junction contained 15 bases not matched to a gene. Germline-derived CDR1 and CDR2 are SGHRS and YFSETQ. The length of the CDR3 is 17 residues. The CDR3 sequence: CASSSFSGAARVNEQFF. The DNA for the CDR3 is TGCGCCAGCAGCTCCTTTAGCGGGGCCGCCCGAGTGAATGAGCAGTTCTTC.

Comment on this clonotype: One end of the junction does not line up with germline, which may come from a read error. The chain links TRBV9 to TRBJ1-2; 8 nucleotides align to TRBD1. CDR1 and CDR2 from the germline V gene are SGDLS and YYNGEE. CDR3 length: 15 amino acids. The CDR3 loop is CANSASGGANYGYTF. The CDR3 DNA follows: TGTGCCAACAGCGCTTCAGGGGGCGCTAACTATGGCTACACCTTC.